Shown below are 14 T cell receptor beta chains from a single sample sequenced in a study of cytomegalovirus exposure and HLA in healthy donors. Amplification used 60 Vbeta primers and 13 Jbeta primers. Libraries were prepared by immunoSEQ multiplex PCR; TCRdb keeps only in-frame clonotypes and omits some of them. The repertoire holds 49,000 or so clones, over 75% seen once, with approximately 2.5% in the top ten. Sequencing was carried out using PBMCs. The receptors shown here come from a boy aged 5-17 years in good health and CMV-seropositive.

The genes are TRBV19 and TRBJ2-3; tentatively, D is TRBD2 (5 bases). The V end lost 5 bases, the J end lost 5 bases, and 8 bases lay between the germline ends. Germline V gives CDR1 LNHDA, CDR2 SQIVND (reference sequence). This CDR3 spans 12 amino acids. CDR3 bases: TGTGCCAGTAGTCCTACTAGAGATACGCAGTATTTT. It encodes CASSPTRDTQYF.

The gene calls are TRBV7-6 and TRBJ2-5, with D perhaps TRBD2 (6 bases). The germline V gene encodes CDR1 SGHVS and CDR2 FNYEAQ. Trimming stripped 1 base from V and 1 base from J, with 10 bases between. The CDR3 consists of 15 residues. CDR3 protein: CASSLVWGVQETQYF. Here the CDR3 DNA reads TGTGCCAGCAGCTTAGTGTGGGGGGTCCAAGAGACCCAGTACTTC.

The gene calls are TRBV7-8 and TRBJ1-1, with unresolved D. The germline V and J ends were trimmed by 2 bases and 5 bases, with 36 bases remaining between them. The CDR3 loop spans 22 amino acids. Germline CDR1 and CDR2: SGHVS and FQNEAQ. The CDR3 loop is CASSLPGRETKSQRKAITEAFF. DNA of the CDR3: TGTGCCAGCAGCTTACCCGGGCGGGAGACCAAATCGCAACGAAAGGCGATTACTGAAGCTTTCTTT. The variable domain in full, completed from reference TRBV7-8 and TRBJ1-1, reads GAGVSQSPRYKVAKRGQDVALRCDPISGHVSLFWYQQALGQGPEFLTYFQNEAQLDKSGLPSDRFFAERPEGSVSTLKIQRTQQEDSAVYLCASSLPGRETKSQRKAITEAFFGQGTRLTVV.

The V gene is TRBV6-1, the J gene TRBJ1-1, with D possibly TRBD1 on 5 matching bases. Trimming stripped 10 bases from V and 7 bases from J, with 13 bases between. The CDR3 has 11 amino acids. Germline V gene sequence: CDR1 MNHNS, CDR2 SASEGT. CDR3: CAIGRGSEAFF. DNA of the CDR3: TGTGCCATCGGGCGGGGCAGTGAAGCTTTCTTT.

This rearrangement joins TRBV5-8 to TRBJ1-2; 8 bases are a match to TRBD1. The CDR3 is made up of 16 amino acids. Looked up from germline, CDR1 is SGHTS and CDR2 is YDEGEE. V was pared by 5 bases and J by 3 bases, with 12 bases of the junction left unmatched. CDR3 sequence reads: CASSYQADRVYYGYTF. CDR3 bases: TGTGCCAGCAGTTACCAGGCGGACAGGGTTTACTATGGCTACACCTTC.

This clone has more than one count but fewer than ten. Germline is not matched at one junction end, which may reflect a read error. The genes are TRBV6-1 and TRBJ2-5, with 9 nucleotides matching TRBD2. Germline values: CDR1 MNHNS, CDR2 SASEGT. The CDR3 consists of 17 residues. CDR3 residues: CASNEAGAGGRQETQYF. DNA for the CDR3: TGTGCCAGCAATGAAGCCGGCGCGGGGGGGCGGCAAGAGACCCAGTACTTC.

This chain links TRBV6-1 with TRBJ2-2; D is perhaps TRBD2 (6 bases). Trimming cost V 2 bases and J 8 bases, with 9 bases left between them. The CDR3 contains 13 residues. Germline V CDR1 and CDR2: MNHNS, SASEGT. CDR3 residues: CASSESGRGELFF. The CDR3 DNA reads TGTGCCAGCAGTGAATCAGGGAGGGGGGAGCTGTTTTTT.

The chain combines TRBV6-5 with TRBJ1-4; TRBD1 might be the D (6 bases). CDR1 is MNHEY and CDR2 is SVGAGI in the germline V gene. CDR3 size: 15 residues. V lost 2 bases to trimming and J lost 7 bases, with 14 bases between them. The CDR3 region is CASSYGSRGREKLFF. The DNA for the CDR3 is TGTGCCAGCAGTTACGGGAGCAGGGGACGTGAAAAACTGTTTTTT.

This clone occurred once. Written as DNA, the CDR3 is TGCGCCAGCAGCCGAATTGCGACTGGGGAGACCCAGTACTTC. It translates to CASSRIATGETQYF. The J gene is TRBJ2-5, the V gene TRBV4-1; D is unclear. With 4 bases removed from V and 5 bases from J, the gap between germline ends came to 14 bases. The CDR3 extends over 14 amino acids. The germline CDR1 and CDR2 sequences are MGHRA and YSYEKL.

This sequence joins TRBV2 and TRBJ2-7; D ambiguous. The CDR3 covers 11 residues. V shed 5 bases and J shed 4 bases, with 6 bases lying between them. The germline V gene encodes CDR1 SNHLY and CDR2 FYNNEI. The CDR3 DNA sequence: TGTGCCAGCAGTAATATGTACGAGCAGTACTTC. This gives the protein CASSNMYEQYF.

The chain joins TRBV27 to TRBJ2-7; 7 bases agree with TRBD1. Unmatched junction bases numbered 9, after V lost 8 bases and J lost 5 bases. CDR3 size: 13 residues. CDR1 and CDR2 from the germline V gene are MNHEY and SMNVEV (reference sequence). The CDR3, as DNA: TGTGCCAGCTCCAGCTGGGGGACAGACGAGCAGTACTTC. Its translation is CASSSWGTDEQYF.

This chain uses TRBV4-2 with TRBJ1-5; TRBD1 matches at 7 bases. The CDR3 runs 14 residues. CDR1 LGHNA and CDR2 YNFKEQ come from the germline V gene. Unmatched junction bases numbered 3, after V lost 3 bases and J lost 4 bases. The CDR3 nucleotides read TGTGCCAGCAGCCACGGACAGGCGAATCAGCCCCAGCATTTT. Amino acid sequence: CASSHGQANQPQHF.

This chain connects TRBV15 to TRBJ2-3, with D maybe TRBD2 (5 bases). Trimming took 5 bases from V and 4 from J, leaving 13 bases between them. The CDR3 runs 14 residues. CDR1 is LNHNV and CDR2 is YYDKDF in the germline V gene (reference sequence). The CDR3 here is CATSDQTGADTQYF. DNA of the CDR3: TGTGCCACCAGCGACCAGACCGGGGCAGATACGCAGTATTTT.

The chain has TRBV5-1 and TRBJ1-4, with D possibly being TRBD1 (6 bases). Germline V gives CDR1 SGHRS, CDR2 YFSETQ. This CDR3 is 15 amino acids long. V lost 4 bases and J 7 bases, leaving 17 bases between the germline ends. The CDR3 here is CASSLGRGSREKLFF. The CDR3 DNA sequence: TGCGCCAGCAGCCTTGGCAGGGGCTCGCGTGAAAAACTGTTTTTT.